The 27 T cell receptor beta chains below were found in one sample sequenced in a study of cytomegalovirus exposure and HLA in healthy donors. The PCR contained 60 Vbeta and 13 Jbeta primers. Sequencing was performed with immunoSEQ multiplex PCR; in TCRdb, only in-frame clones are kept and a portion is missing. The sample contains some 180,000 clones, around 77% of which appear only once. The sample taken for sequencing was PBMCs. The receptors stem from a woman in her twenties or thirties in good health and CMV-seronegative.

This chain links TRBV30 with TRBJ1-5, with D tentatively TRBD1 (6 bases). In germline, CDR1 is GTSNPN, CDR2 SVGIG (reference sequence). The CDR3 spans 13 residues. Trimming took 0 bases from V and 11 from J, leaving 14 bases between them. The CDR3 sequence: CAWSVGQGIAQHF. In DNA form, the CDR3 reads TGTGCCTGGAGTGTGGGCCAGGGGATCGCCCAGCATTTT.

This chain uses TRBV7-3 with TRBJ2-1; weak D call: TRBD2 (5 bases). CDR1 and CDR2 (germline): SGHTA, FQGTGA. The CDR3 length is 14 residues. V lost 2 bases and J 9 bases, leaving 14 bases between the germline ends. CDR3 sequence: CASSLGSSLGEQFF. The CDR3 DNA sequence: TGTGCCAGCAGCTTAGGTTCTAGCTTGGGTGAGCAGTTCTTC. The variable domain in full, completed from reference TRBV7-3 and TRBJ2-1, reads GAGVSQTPSNKVTEKGKYVELRCDPISGHTALYWYRQSLGQGPEFLIYFQGTGAADDSGLPNDRFFAVRPEGSVSTLKIQRTERGDSAVYLCASSLGSSLGEQFFGPGTRLTVL.

The chain combines TRBV13 with TRBJ2-1; 8 bases map to TRBD2. CDR1 is PRHDT and CDR2 is FYEKMQ in the germline V gene (reference sequence). The CDR3 has 15 amino acids. The junction had 4 bases not matched to a gene; V was cut back by 4 bases and J by 2 bases. The CDR3 protein is CASSSPGGPYNEQFF. The CDR3 region has the DNA TGTGCCAGCAGCTCCCCGGGGGGGCCCTACAATGAGCAGTTCTTC.

V usage is TRBV11-2 and J usage is TRBJ2-3; no reliable D call. Germline lookup yields CDR1 SGHAT and CDR2 FQNNGV. The CDR3 is 14 amino acids. Trimming took 5 bases from V and 4 from J, leaving 13 bases between them. CDR3 sequence reads: CASSPIKHSDTQYF. CDR3 nucleotides: TGTGCCAGCAGCCCAATAAAGCACTCAGATACGCAGTATTTT. The full variable domain, rest sourced from reference TRBV11-2 and TRBJ2-3, is EAGVAQSPRYKIIEKRQSVAFWCNPISGHATLYWYQQILGQGPKLLIQFQNNGVVDDSQLPKDRFSAERLKGVDSTLKIQPAKLEDSAVYLCASSPIKHSDTQYFGPGTRLTVL.

The chain employs TRBV19 and TRBJ2-5; TRBD1 might be the D (6 bases). This CDR3 has 16 amino acids. Trimming removed 2 bases from V and 2 bases from J, with 15 bases in between. The germline CDR1 and CDR2 sequences are LNHDA and SQIVND (reference sequence). The CDR3 nucleotides are TGTGCCAGTAGTATATCCGGGACAAATAAACAAGAGACCCAGTACTTC. Translation: CASSISGTNKQETQYF.

The count of this clone is one. The CDR3 protein is CASTRDSGYTF. The CDR3 nucleotides read TGTGCCTCAACCAGGGATAGTGGCTACACCTTC. The chain recombines TRBV6-6 with TRBJ1-2, with D possibly being TRBD1 (5 bases). In germline, CDR1 is MNHNY, CDR2 SVGAGI (reference sequence). V was pared by 11 bases and J by 7 bases, with 14 bases between. CDR3 length: 11 residues.

The chain recombines TRBV7-9 with TRBJ1-1, with D tentatively TRBD1 (5 bases). This CDR3 region has 15 residues. Germline CDR1 and CDR2: SEHNR and FQNEAQ (reference sequence). The V gene lost 8 bases and the J gene lost 5 bases, with 21 bases spanning the gap. The CDR3, as DNA: TGTGCCAGCCGCCCCCCGGGGGGAAGGAGGACTGAAGCTTTCTTT. This translates into CASRPPGGRRTEAFF.

The chain joins TRBV28 to TRBJ2-3, with 15 bases aligning to TRBD2. CDR3 size: 18 residues. Trimming took 4 bases from V and 2 from J; bases not matched to a gene: 7. Germline CDR1 and CDR2: MDHEN and SYDVKM. CDR3 in amino acids: CASSSLGTSGGYTDTQYF. CDR3 coding DNA: TGTGCCAGCAGTTCCCTTGGGACTAGCGGGGGGTACACAGATACGCAGTATTTT. The whole variable domain, remainder taken from reference TRBV28 and TRBJ2-3, is DVKVTQSSRYLVKRTGEKVFLECVQDMDHENMFWYRQDPGLGLRLIYFSYDVKMKEKGDIPEGYSVSREKKERFSLILESASTNQTSMYLCASSSLGTSGGYTDTQYFGPGTRLTVL.

The CDR3 region is CASSQEGGDNQPQHF. CDR3 nucleotide sequence: TGCGCCAGCAGCCAAGAGGGGGGGGACAATCAGCCCCAGCATTTT. V usage is TRBV4-1 and J usage is TRBJ1-5; D possibly corresponds to TRBD1 (5 bases). Trimming left V 0 bases short and J 3 bases short, with 9 bases between. This CDR3 contains 15 residues. Germline V gene data show CDR1 as MGHRA and CDR2 as YSYEKL.

Concerning this clone: Other DNA sequences within the sample encode an identical CDR3. This chain joins TRBV30 and TRBJ2-2, with TRBD2 matching 14 bases. Germline CDR1 GTSNPN, CDR2 SVGIG (reference sequence). The CDR3 spans 15 residues. V shed 5 bases and J 4 bases; nucleotides not matched to a gene: 3. Here the CDR3 reads CAWGGTSGGTGELFF. CDR3 in DNA: TGTGCCTGGGGGGGGACTAGCGGGGGCACCGGGGAGCTGTTTTTT.

The chain is built from TRBV4-2 and TRBJ2-5, with 9 bases identical to TRBD1. Germline assignment: CDR1 LGHNA and CDR2 YNFKEQ. Losses at the gene ends were 0 bases for V and 2 bases for J; bases not matched to a gene: 4. The CDR3 consists of 16 residues. The CDR3: CASSQDLDRGQETQYF. CDR3 sequence (DNA): TGTGCCAGCAGCCAAGATCTCGACAGGGGGCAAGAGACCCAGTACTTC.

This clone was recorded once. The V and J genes are TRBV2 and TRBJ2-7; the match to TRBD1 covers 9 bases. CDR3 length: 14 amino acids. The V segment lost 1 base and the J segment 4 bases; nucleotides outside the gene matches: 2. Germline CDR1 reads SNHLY; CDR2 reads FYNNEI. The CDR3 sequence is CASSEDRGRYEQYF. The CDR3 DNA sequence: TGTGCCAGCAGTGAAGACAGGGGGCGGTACGAGCAGTACTTC.

This sequence joins TRBV30 and TRBJ2-5, with D possibly being TRBD2 (5 bases). V dropped 0 bases and J dropped 7 bases, with 15 bases sitting between them. Germline V gene data show CDR1 as GTSNPN and CDR2 as SVGIG (reference sequence). The CDR3 length is 14 residues. CDR3: CAWSVETLGGTQYF. DNA for the CDR3: TGTGCCTGGAGTGTAGAGACCCTCGGAGGGACCCAGTACTTC.

This chain links TRBV2 with TRBJ1-1; D uncertain. The germline V and J ends were trimmed by 7 bases and 3 bases, with 6 bases remaining between them. Germline V CDR1 and CDR2: SNHLY, FYNNEI. The CDR3 loop spans 11 amino acids. The CDR3 loop reads CASTADTEAFF. The CDR3 region has the DNA TGTGCCAGCACAGCGGACACTGAAGCTTTCTTT.

This clone was counted a single time. This rearrangement joins TRBV2 to TRBJ2-2; a possible D gene is TRBD1 (6 bases). Germline V CDR1 and CDR2: SNHLY, FYNNEI. V shed 1 base and J shed 9 bases, with 9 bases lying between them. The CDR3 contains 13 residues. In nucleotides, the CDR3 is TGTGCCAGCAGTGAAGTGCAGGGGAGGGAGCTGTTTTTT. It is translated as CASSEVQGRELFF.

Concerning this clone itself: This specimen includes other DNA sequences encoding the same CDR3. V gene TRBV30 combines with J gene TRBJ1-3, with a possible D match to TRBD1 (5 bases). Germline CDR1 reads GTSNPN; CDR2 reads SVGIG (reference sequence). With 5 bases removed from V and 1 base from J, the gap between germline ends came to 9 bases. The CDR3 length is 13 residues. The CDR3 region has the DNA TGTGCCTGGGATAGGGGATCTGGAAACACCATATATTTT. Protein: CAWDRGSGNTIYF.

This clone was counted a few times. The V and J genes are TRBV6-6 and TRBJ1-1; D may be TRBD1 (6 bases). The CDR3 length is 14 residues. The germline V gene has CDR1 MNHNY and CDR2 SVGAGI (reference sequence). V lost 6 bases and J 7 bases, leaving 18 bases between the germline ends. CDR3 sequence: CASRLQGSWSEAFF. Here the CDR3 DNA reads TGTGCCAGCAGGCTACAGGGAAGTTGGAGTGAAGCTTTCTTT.

J is TRBJ1-1 and V is TRBV19, with 11 bases lining up with TRBD1. The length of the CDR3 is 15 residues. The V segment lost 3 bases and the J segment 5 bases; nucleotides outside the gene matches: 5. Germline V gives CDR1 LNHDA, CDR2 SQIVND (reference sequence). CDR3 amino acids: CASSMGDRGRTEAFF. The CDR3 DNA reads as TGTGCCAGTAGTATGGGGGACAGGGGGAGGACTGAAGCTTTCTTT.

The V and J genes are TRBV6-6 and TRBJ1-5, with 8 bases that match TRBD1. Germline loops: CDR1 MNHNY, CDR2 SVGAGI (reference sequence). The CDR3 runs to 15 residues. V shed 2 bases and J 2 bases; nucleotides not matched to a gene: 2. CDR3 DNA sequence: TGTGCCAGCAGTTACCTACAGGGGGGCAATCAGCCCCAGCATTTT. Residues: CASSYLQGGNQPQHF.

The V call is TRBV9, the J call TRBJ2-1; D is unresolved. Germline assignment: CDR1 SGDLS and CDR2 YYNGEE. This CDR3 has 13 residues. Trimming took 4 bases from V and 8 from J, leaving 13 bases between them. The CDR3 sequence is CASSPSSRDEQFF. In nucleotides, the CDR3 is TGTGCCAGCAGCCCCTCCTCCCGTGATGAGCAGTTCTTC.

The chain recombines TRBV7-9 with TRBJ2-7; 13 positions match TRBD2. The CDR3 has 15 amino acids. V shed 3 bases, J shed 5 bases, and the junction held 4 bases outside the gene matches. Looked up from germline, CDR1 is SEHNR and CDR2 is FQNEAQ (reference sequence). CDR3 sequence reads: CASSLTSGGINEQYF. CDR3 in DNA: TGTGCCAGCAGCTTGACTAGCGGGGGGATCAACGAGCAGTACTTC.

This sequence joins TRBV23-1 and TRBJ1-1, with TRBD1 as a possible D gene (6 bases). TRBV23-1 has ORF status, its function being uncertain. This CDR3 spans 15 amino acids. Trimming took off 4 bases at V and 6 bases at J, with 18 bases between the two ends. The CDR3, as DNA: TGCGCCAGCAGTCTCGGCGGCGGGGGGCTCGCTGAAGCTTTCTTT. Translated: CASSLGGGGLAEAFF.

The chain couples TRBV2 to TRBJ2-7, with TRBD2 as a possible D gene (5 bases). CDR1 and CDR2 (germline): SNHLY, FYNNEI. The V end lost 3 bases, the J end lost 4 bases, and 13 bases lay between the germline ends. The CDR3 consists of 14 residues. The DNA for the CDR3 is TGTGCCAGCAGTGACAGTGGGAGATTATACGAGCAGTACTTC. It specifies CASSDSGRLYEQYF.

This chain connects TRBV7-3 to TRBJ2-1; 10 positions match TRBD2. The CDR3 spans 15 residues. Germline V lookup: CDR1 SGHTA, CDR2 FQGTGA. V lost 2 bases to trimming and J lost 8 bases; unmatched junction nucleotides: 6. Here the CDR3 reads CASSLGASGGDEQFF. For the CDR3, the DNA is TGTGCCAGCAGCTTAGGGGCTAGCGGGGGCGATGAGCAGTTCTTC.

This clone was detected only once. This chain joins TRBV21-1 and TRBJ2-3; the table gives TRBD1 as D, unverified against the DNA. TRBV21-1 is recorded as a pseudogene. The CDR3 consists of 16 residues. CDR3 amino acids: CASSKVGDSSTDTQYF. The DNA of the CDR3 is TGTGCCAGCAGCAAAGTAGGGGACAGCTCCACAGATACGCAGTATTTT.

This clone was detected a few times. The J gene is TRBJ2-3, the V gene TRBV7-9, with D tentatively TRBD1 (5 bases). CDR3 length: 15 amino acids. Germline V gene data show CDR1 as SEHNR and CDR2 as FQNEAQ (reference sequence). Deletions cut 2 bases from V and 5 bases from J, with 14 bases between. The CDR3 region is CASSLSRVGGDTQYF. Here the CDR3 DNA reads TGTGCCAGCAGCTTATCCAGGGTCGGCGGAGATACGCAGTATTTT.

The rearrangement links TRBV23-1 to TRBJ1-6, with 7 bases lining up with TRBD1. TRBV23-1 is designated an ORF whose function remains uncertain. This CDR3 is 15 amino acids long. The V segment lost 2 bases and the J segment 8 bases; nucleotides outside the gene matches: 6. The CDR3 protein is CASSQLTGADSPLHF. CDR3 DNA: TGCGCCAGCAGTCAACTTACAGGGGCCGATTCACCCCTCCACTTT.